These T cell receptor beta chains were read from a single sample in a study of vaccination effects on CD4 cells after COVID-19. Generated by immunoSEQ multiplex PCR, the TCRdb table keeps only in-frame clones and is missing some. The sample includes under 60,000 clones, around 76% of them seen just once. These receptors lack a known antigen. This specimen was CD4+ T cells from PBMCs cultured with HIV peptides, taken before COVID-19 vaccination. The receptors were gathered from a human donor who had a prior SARS-CoV-2 infection. CDR3s include the opening cysteine and the closing phenylalanine or tryptophan.

V gene | CDR3 protein
TRBV9 | CASGRDFKAYEQYF
TRBV7-3 | CASSPHERGSTDTQYF
TRBV7-7 | CASSLGRSDTQYF
TRBV27 | CASRTRGEGEKLFF
TRBV28 | CASSLVNNEQFF
TRBV21-1 | CASSKGWRSGELFF
TRBV7-9 | CASSFDPNTEAFF
TRBV5-8 | CASSSRQGEGGYGYTF
TRBV7-9 | CASSFAGNTGELFF
TRBV2 | CASSGGSWDNEQFF
TRBV5-4 | CAIRSVGTDTQYF
TRBV2 | CASSEDVGQPQHF